These 16 T cell receptor beta chains originate from one sample sequenced in a study of T cell responses to AZD1222 COVID-19 vaccine. Sequenced by immunoSEQ multiplex PCR; TCRdb stores in-frame clones only, minus some. The sample comprises around 200,000 clones, over 80% of which are singletons, and around 0.97% rests with the top ten. This material consisted of peripheral blood, taken 28 days after the second dose of the MenACWY control vaccine. The origin of the receptors is an adult who received the MenACWY meningococcal vaccine as a control.

The chain carries TRBV18 and TRBJ1-2; D is unresolved. Germline V gene data show CDR1 as KGHSH and CDR2 as LQKENI. With 2 bases removed from V and 0 bases from J, the gap between germline ends came to 7 bases. This CDR3 comprises 14 residues. CDR3 amino acids: CASSPGLTNYGYTF. DNA of the CDR3: TGTGCCAGCTCACCAGGCCTCACTAACTATGGCTACACCTTC.

V and J are TRBV28 and TRBJ1-5; 10 nucleotides agree with TRBD1. The CDR3 contains 17 residues. Trimming removed 7 bases from V and 1 base from J; junction bases left unmatched: 10. CDR1 is MDHEN and CDR2 is SYDVKM in the germline V gene. The CDR3 sequence: CASKDNPGQGSNQPQHF. CDR3 DNA sequence: TGTGCCAGCAAAGACAATCCGGGACAGGGGAGCAATCAGCCCCAGCATTTT.

This clone has only a few counts. This rearrangement joins TRBV6-6 to TRBJ1-2, with 7 nucleotides matching TRBD1. Losses at the gene ends were 6 bases for V and 7 bases for J; bases not matched to a gene: 8. Per germline, CDR1 MNHNY and CDR2 SVGAGI (reference sequence). This CDR3 has 13 residues. The CDR3 is CASRRDSKVGYTF. The CDR3 nucleotides are TGTGCCAGCAGGAGGGACAGTAAGGTTGGCTACACCTTC.

The chain is built from TRBV3-1 (or the pseudogene TRBV3-2) and TRBJ1-2, with D unresolved. The V gene lost 5 bases and the J gene lost 7 bases, with 20 bases spanning the gap. CDR3 size: 15 residues. In germline, CDR1 is LGHDT, CDR2 YNNKEL (reference sequence). DNA for the CDR3: TGTGCCAGCAGCTTAGGGAATGGGGTAAGCGGTGGCTACACCTTC. This translates into CASSLGNGVSGGYTF.

This clone was picked up one time. V gene TRBV5-8 combines with J gene TRBJ1-6; 9 nucleotides align to TRBD1. The CDR3 spans 14 residues. With 5 bases clipped from V and 10 bases from J, the junction kept 7 bases outside the gene matches. The germline gives CDR1 SGHTS, CDR2 YDEGEE. The CDR3 region has the DNA TGTGCCAGCAGTATGGGACAGGGACACTCACCCCTCCACTTT. It yields the protein CASSMGQGHSPLHF. Using reference TRBV5-8 and TRBJ1-6 for the parts outside the CDR3, the full variable domain is EAGVTQSPTHLIKTRGQQATLRCSPISGHTSVYWYQQALGLGLQFLLWYDEGEERNRGNFPPRFSGRQFPNYSSELNVNALELEDSALYLCASSMGQGHSPLHFGNGTRLTVT.

This chain uses TRBV7-2 with TRBJ1-1, with D tentatively TRBD1 (6 bases). V lost 2 bases to trimming and J lost 2 bases, with 9 bases between them. The germline V gene encodes CDR1 SGHTA and CDR2 FQGNSA. This CDR3 region has 14 residues. CDR3 sequence reads: CASSLRTANTEAFF. CDR3 sequence (DNA): TGTGCCAGCAGCTTAAGGACAGCTAACACTGAAGCTTTCTTT.

The chain links TRBV19 to TRBJ2-3; 7 bases agree with TRBD2. Trimming cost V 4 bases and J 3 bases; bases outside gene matches: 7. CDR3 length: 15 residues. Germline-derived CDR1 and CDR2 are LNHDA and SQIVND (reference sequence). CDR3 coding DNA: TGTGCCAGTAGTACTCAAGCGGGGAGGACAGATACGCAGTATTTT. This sequence encodes CASSTQAGRTDTQYF.

The J gene is TRBJ2-3, the V gene TRBV11-3; D is unresolved. CDR3 length: 14 residues. Looked up from germline, CDR1 is SGHNT and CDR2 is YENEEA. Trimming took 1 base from V and 5 from J, leaving 10 bases between them. The CDR3 spells CASSLGQVGDTQYF. The CDR3 DNA sequence: TGTGCCAGCAGCTTAGGGCAGGTGGGAGATACGCAGTATTTT.

This sequence joins TRBV6-5 and TRBJ1-2; D remains unclear. The CDR3 has 16 amino acids. The V end lost 4 bases, the J end lost 8 bases, and 23 bases lay between the germline ends. The germline CDR1 and CDR2 sequences are MNHEY and SVGAGI. CDR3 sequence reads: CASSSLGWEFSWGYTF. CDR3 bases: TGTGCCAGCAGTTCCCTAGGATGGGAGTTTTCTTGGGGCTACACCTTC.

The chain combines TRBV6-5 with TRBJ1-6, with 7 positions matching TRBD1. The V gene end was trimmed by 6 bases and the J gene end by 5 bases; junction bases not matched to a gene: 7. Germline CDR1 and CDR2: MNHEY and SVGAGI. The CDR3 extends over 15 amino acids. The CDR3 DNA follows: TGTGCCAGCAGAGCCGACAGGGCAAATAATTCACCCCTCCACTTT. It translates to CASRADRANNSPLHF.

The chain uses TRBV28 and TRBJ2-1; D perhaps matches TRBD1 (6 bases). The germline V gene encodes CDR1 MDHEN and CDR2 SYDVKM. The CDR3 runs 13 residues. Trimming removed 1 base from V and 6 bases from J, with 7 bases in between. CDR3 coding DNA: TGTGCCAGCAGTTTATCAGGGGCCAATGAGCAGTTCTTC. Its protein is CASSLSGANEQFF.

CDR3: CASTGTDTQYF. The CDR3 DNA is TGTGCCAGCACAGGCACAGATACGCAGTATTTT. This rearrangement joins TRBV12-3 or TRBV12-4 to TRBJ2-3; D not certain. The CDR3 is made up of 11 amino acids. V was cut by 7 bases and J by 1 base, with 3 bases left in between.

In its sample, this clone was seen a few times. The chain uses TRBV19 and TRBJ1-3; D perhaps matches TRBD1 (5 bases). Trimming removed 4 bases from V and 1 base from J, with 14 bases in between. Germline V gene sequence: CDR1 LNHDA, CDR2 SQIVND (reference sequence). The CDR3 runs 16 residues. The DNA for the CDR3 is TGTGCCAGTAGTACCGCGGGGGGACGATCTGGAAACACCATATATTTT. Translating gives CASSTAGGRSGNTIYF.

The sample holds one count of this clone. V and J are TRBV29-1 and TRBJ1-4, with 7 positions matching TRBD1. CDR3 size: 15 residues. CDR1 and CDR2 from the germline V gene are SQVTM and ANQGSEA. V shed 6 bases, J shed 8 bases, and the junction held 15 bases outside the gene matches. This chain's CDR3 is CSVAQSTGWEEKLFF. As DNA, the CDR3 is TGCAGCGTGGCACAATCGACAGGGTGGGAGGAAAAACTGTTTTTT.

The V and J genes are TRBV3-1 (or the pseudogene TRBV3-2) and TRBJ1-5, with D possibly being TRBD1 (6 bases). With 4 bases removed from V and 4 bases from J, the gap between germline ends came to 11 bases. Germline lookup yields CDR1 LGHDT and CDR2 YNNKEL (reference sequence). CDR3 size: 14 residues. CDR3: CASSLGQSNQPQHF. The DNA for the CDR3 is TGTGCCAGCAGCCTTGGACAGAGTAATCAGCCCCAGCATTTT.

The chain couples TRBV6-5 to TRBJ1-2, with a weak D call TRBD1 (5 bases). Looked up from germline, CDR1 is MNHEY and CDR2 is SVGAGI. V was shortened by 5 bases and J by 7 bases, with 11 bases between the two germline ends. This CDR3 contains 12 residues. CDR3 in DNA: TGTGCCAGCAGTACGCTCCAGGGTGGCTACACCTTC. Translation: CASSTLQGGYTF.